These 27 T cell receptor beta chains share one sample of origin, sequenced in a study of T cell changes during pregnancy in multiple sclerosis. The repertoire was sequenced with immunoSEQ multiplex PCR; TCRdb's copy has only in-frame clones and lacks some. This table holds approximately 51,000 clones, roughly 92% found once. The material sequenced was CD4+ T cells from peripheral blood mononuclear cells, taken in the second trimester of pregnancy. The origin of the receptors is a female donor with multiple sclerosis, enrolled in a pregnancy study.

The chain is built from TRBV6-5 and TRBJ2-5; no firm D call. The CDR3 consists of 14 residues. CDR1 MNHEY and CDR2 SVGAGI come from the germline V gene. Trimming shortened V by 2 bases and J by 6 bases, and 13 bases separated the two germline ends. This CDR3 reads CASSYGVGTQTQYF. CDR3 coding DNA: TGTGCCAGCAGTTACGGAGTGGGTACTCAGACCCAGTACTTC.

The chain carries TRBV7-9 and TRBJ1-2, with D maybe TRBD1 (6 bases). Germline assignment: CDR1 SEHNR and CDR2 FQNEAQ (reference sequence). V was shortened by 4 bases and J by 0 bases, with 15 bases between the two germline ends. CDR3 size: 16 residues. CDR3 loop: CASSYRRQDSNYGYTF. The CDR3 nucleotides are TGTGCCAGCAGCTACCGACGACAGGACTCTAACTATGGCTACACCTTC.

This chain uses TRBV28 with TRBJ1-1; TRBD1 agrees at 9 bases. Germline V gene lookup returns CDR1 MDHEN and CDR2 SYDVKM. The CDR3 is 16 amino acids. The V segment lost 6 bases and the J segment 0 bases; nucleotides outside the gene matches: 8. The CDR3 loop reads CASRPVGDRVNTEAFF. The CDR3 coding sequence is TGTGCCAGCAGACCCGTTGGGGACAGGGTGAACACTGAAGCTTTCTTT.

This clone was counted once. The rearrangement links TRBV7-3 to TRBJ2-2, with 11 bases that match TRBD2. CDR3 length: 16 amino acids. V was clipped by 1 base and J by 4 bases; unmatched bases: 2. The germline gives CDR1 SGHTA, CDR2 FQGTGA. The CDR3 DNA reads TGTGCCAGCAGCTTAATAGCGGGGGGGATCACCGGGGAGCTGTTTTTT. Its protein is CASSLIAGGITGELFF.

This chain uses TRBV9 with TRBJ1-1; a weak D match, TRBD1 (5 bases). The CDR3 loop spans 15 amino acids. Germline V lookup: CDR1 SGDLS, CDR2 YYNGEE. Deletions cut 0 bases from V and 1 base from J, with 10 bases between. In DNA, the CDR3 is TGTGCCAGCAGCGTAGGGGTAGGGGCGAACACTGAAGCTTTCTTT. It codes for CASSVGVGANTEAFF.

The J gene is TRBJ2-1, the V gene TRBV5-5; the match to TRBD2 covers 7 bases. V lost 0 bases to trimming and J lost 5 bases; unmatched junction nucleotides: 5. Per the germline V gene, CDR1 is SGHKS and CDR2 is YYEKEE (reference sequence). CDR3 size: 15 residues. In DNA form, the CDR3 reads TGTGCCAGCAGCTTGGGGCTAGCGGCCCACAATGAGCAGTTCTTC. Protein: CASSLGLAAHNEQFF.

The V and J genes are TRBV5-1 and TRBJ1-1, with D perhaps matching TRBD1 (5 bases). The CDR3 spans 14 residues. Germline lookup yields CDR1 SGHRS and CDR2 YFSETQ. V lost 6 bases and J lost 4, with 16 bases in between. The CDR3 nucleotides are TGCGCCAGCACCTACCTTGACAGAAGCACTGAAGCTTTCTTT. Its translation: CASTYLDRSTEAFF.

The chain carries TRBV2 and TRBJ2-2; a weak D match, TRBD2 (6 bases). The CDR3 has 15 amino acids. Germline V gives CDR1 SNHLY, CDR2 FYNNEI. V lost 7 bases and J lost 2, with 14 bases in between. The CDR3 sequence is CASNGHGRNTGELFF. In DNA, the CDR3 is TGTGCCAGCAATGGACACGGGAGAAACACCGGGGAGCTGTTTTTT.

This chain joins TRBV15 and TRBJ1-2, with 8 bases aligning to TRBD1. CDR1 and CDR2 from the germline V gene are LNHNV and YYDKDF (reference sequence). The V segment lost 3 bases and the J segment 6 bases; nucleotides outside the gene matches: 9. CDR3 length equals 15 residues. CDR3 sequence reads: CATSSHGTGPNGYTF. DNA of the CDR3: TGTGCCACCAGCAGTCATGGGACAGGTCCGAATGGCTACACCTTC.

This chain connects TRBV11-3 to TRBJ2-5; tentative D call: TRBD2 (6 bases). V gave up 0 bases and J gave up 1 base, with 6 bases separating them. The CDR3 runs 14 residues. Germline lookup yields CDR1 SGHNT and CDR2 YENEEA. DNA for the CDR3: TGTGCCAGCAGCTTAGACGGGGGCCAAGAGACCCAGTACTTC. It is translated as CASSLDGGQETQYF.

The chain couples TRBV5-4 to TRBJ2-3, with TRBD2 matching 12 bases. The CDR3 has 15 residues. Per the germline V gene, CDR1 is SGHNT and CDR2 is YYREEE (reference sequence). The trim removed 3 bases at V and 1 base at J, leaving 0 bases unmatched. CDR3 nucleotides: TGTGCCAGCAGCTGGACTAGCGGGGGCACAGATACGCAGTATTTT. This gives the protein CASSWTSGGTDTQYF.

The V call is TRBV5-6, the J call TRBJ2-4, with 7 positions matching TRBD2. The V segment lost 4 bases and the J segment 7 bases; nucleotides outside the gene matches: 11. Germline V lookup: CDR1 SGHDT, CDR2 YYEEEE. The CDR3 has 15 amino acids. CDR3 protein: CASSGSGASRNIQYF. CDR3 coding DNA: TGTGCCAGCAGCGGAAGCGGGGCAAGTAGGAACATTCAGTACTTC. The full variable domain, in which reference TRBV5-6 and TRBJ2-4 provide the parts outside the CDR3, is DAGVTQSPTHLIKTRGQQVTLRCSPKSGHDTVSWYQQALGQGPQFIFQYYEEEERQRGNFPDRFSGHQFPNYSSELNVNALLLGDSALYLCASSGSGASRNIQYFGAGTRLSVL.

This chain uses TRBV4-2 with TRBJ2-2; D is perhaps TRBD1 (6 bases). V gave up 2 bases and J gave up 0 bases, with 13 bases separating them. The CDR3 extends over 17 amino acids. Germline-derived CDR1 and CDR2 are LGHNA and YNFKEQ. The CDR3 sequence is CASSQRPSGANTGELFF. The CDR3 DNA follows: TGTGCCAGCAGCCAACGACCGTCAGGGGCGAACACCGGGGAGCTGTTTTTT.

The chain employs TRBV7-3 and TRBJ2-1, with TRBD2 identical over 10 bases. The CDR3 totals 15 residues. The ends lost 2 bases at V and 9 bases at J; junction bases unmatched: 7. Germline CDR1 is SGHTA and CDR2 is FQGTGA. Written as DNA, the CDR3 is TGTGCCAGCAGCTTACTGCTAGCGGGGGAGGTTGAGCAGTTCTTC. Its translation: CASSLLLAGEVEQFF.

This clone was picked up one time. The rearrangement joins TRBV9 to TRBJ2-5; 8 nucleotides agree with TRBD2. Germline assignment: CDR1 SGDLS and CDR2 YYNGEE. The J segment lost 7 bases and the V segment lost 3 bases, leaving 8 bases of the junction unmatched. This CDR3 is 14 amino acids long. The CDR3 here is CASSADSGVGTQYF. CDR3 DNA: TGTGCCAGCAGCGCAGATAGCGGGGTTGGGACCCAGTACTTC.

The chain employs TRBV6-5 and TRBJ1-6, with a weak D call TRBD1 (5 bases). The V end was cut by 4 bases, the J end by 5 bases, with 15 bases between. This CDR3 has 16 residues. CDR1 is MNHEY and CDR2 is SVGAGI in the germline V gene. CDR3 in amino acids: CASSLVGRVDNSPLHF. As DNA, the CDR3 is TGTGCCAGCAGTTTGGTCGGCAGGGTGGATAATTCACCCCTCCACTTT.

V gene TRBV27 combines with J gene TRBJ2-7; 7 nucleotides match TRBD2. CDR3 size: 15 residues. Trimming took 0 bases from V and 2 from J; bases not matched to a gene: 4. CDR1 is MNHEY and CDR2 is SMNVEV in the germline V gene (reference sequence). The CDR3 bases are TGTGCCAGCAGTTTATCGGGAGGGGAGACCTACGAGCAGTACTTC. Its protein product is CASSLSGGETYEQYF.

CDR3 sequence: CSARGLQGSFF. In nucleotides, the CDR3 is TGCAGTGCTAGGGGATTACAGGGTTCGTTTTTT. V gene TRBV20-1 combines with J gene TRBJ1-4; a possible D gene is TRBD1 (6 bases). Trimming took 3 bases from V and 16 from J, leaving 15 bases between them. Per germline, CDR1 DFQATT and CDR2 SNEGSKA (reference sequence). The length of the CDR3 is 11 residues.

The chain joins TRBV11-2 to TRBJ1-2, with D possibly TRBD1 on 5 matching bases. Deletions cut 5 bases from V and 2 bases from J, with 15 bases between. CDR3 length: 15 residues. Germline V gene lookup returns CDR1 SGHAT and CDR2 FQNNGV. The CDR3 reads CASSPKTDFNYGYTF. In nucleotides, the CDR3 is TGTGCCAGCAGCCCAAAGACAGATTTCAACTATGGCTACACCTTC.

The J gene is TRBJ1-3, the V gene TRBV7-8; unclear D gene. This CDR3 comprises 17 residues. Trimming shortened V by 0 bases and J by 0 bases, and 12 bases separated the two germline ends. CDR1 SGHVS and CDR2 FQNEAQ come from the germline V gene. CDR3 region: CASSLAAPFLSGNTIYF. The CDR3 DNA reads as TGTGCCAGCAGCTTAGCGGCCCCTTTCCTCTCTGGAAACACCATATATTTT.

The chain has TRBV14 and TRBJ2-7; D ambiguous. The CDR3 loop spans 13 amino acids. V was trimmed by 0 bases and J by 12 bases, leaving 15 bases between them. Germline values: CDR1 SGHDN, CDR2 FVKESK. DNA of the CDR3: TGTGCCAGCAGCCAAGAGGATGGAAGGATAGCGTACTTC. It encodes CASSQEDGRIAYF.

The J gene is TRBJ1-1, the V gene TRBV5-1; D perhaps matches TRBD1 (6 bases). The germline V gene encodes CDR1 SGHRS and CDR2 YFSETQ. The CDR3 has 14 residues. Trimming removed 1 base at V and 7 bases at J, with 14 bases between. The CDR3 region is CASSLTPQGSEAFF. The CDR3 DNA sequence: TGCGCCAGCAGCTTGACACCTCAGGGGAGTGAAGCTTTCTTT.

The J gene is TRBJ1-5, the V gene TRBV9; D may be TRBD1 (5 bases). The CDR3 is made up of 15 amino acids. Between the trimmed V and J ends, which lost 0 bases and 4 bases, there was a span of 11 bases. Per germline, CDR1 SGDLS and CDR2 YYNGEE. This CDR3 is CASSVGPRQNQPQHF. In DNA form, the CDR3 reads TGTGCCAGCAGCGTAGGACCTAGACAGAATCAGCCCCAGCATTTT. The complete variable domain, with remaining parts taken from reference TRBV9 and TRBJ1-5, reads DSGVTQTPKHLITATGQRVTLRCSPRSGDLSVYWYQQSLDQGLQFLIQYYNGEERAKGNILERFSAQQFPDLHSELNLSSLELGDSALYFCASSVGPRQNQPQHFGDGTRLSIL.

The chain uses TRBV11-2 and TRBJ2-7, with D possibly TRBD2 on 5 matching bases. The ends were cut back, 1 base at V and 0 bases at J, with 7 bases in the middle. The CDR3 sequence is 14 residues long. Germline CDR1 reads SGHAT; CDR2 reads FQNNGV. CDR3 bases: TGTGCCAGCAGCTTAGGTGGGAGCTCCTACGAGCAGTACTTC. Amino acids: CASSLGGSSYEQYF. Combining the CDR3 with reference TRBV11-2 and TRBJ2-7 gives the whole variable domain EAGVAQSPRYKIIEKRQSVAFWCNPISGHATLYWYQQILGQGPKLLIQFQNNGVVDDSQLPKDRFSAERLKGVDSTLKIQPAKLEDSAVYLCASSLGGSSYEQYFGPGTRLTVT.

This clone is a singleton in its sample. The rearrangement links TRBV5-8 to TRBJ2-5, with 9 bases aligning to TRBD2. V was pared by 4 bases and J by 5 bases, with 18 bases of the junction left unmatched. The CDR3 is 18 amino acids. The germline V gene encodes CDR1 SGHTS and CDR2 YDEGEE. As DNA, the CDR3 is TGTGCCAGCAGCATCTCTCCCCTGGGCGGGGGGGCTTGGGAGACCCAGTACTTC. This sequence encodes CASSISPLGGGAWETQYF.

This chain links TRBV9 with TRBJ2-1; perhaps TRBD2 as D (6 bases). Trimming took off 0 bases at V and 8 bases at J, with 15 bases between the two ends. The germline CDR1 and CDR2 sequences are SGDLS and YYNGEE. This CDR3 region has 15 residues. This chain's CDR3 is CASSVVASSSDEQFF. The CDR3 DNA follows: TGTGCCAGCAGCGTAGTGGCTAGCTCTAGCGATGAGCAGTTCTTC.

The genes are TRBV7-6 and TRBJ1-1; TRBD1 aligns across 8 bases. This CDR3 region has 17 residues. The V and J ends lost 2 bases and 2 bases, in that order; junction bases with no gene match: 10. Per germline, CDR1 SGHVS and CDR2 FNYEAQ. CDR3 nucleotides: TGTGCCAGCAGCTTACCGGACAGGGTAATCGGTAACACTGAAGCTTTCTTT. This sequence encodes CASSLPDRVIGNTEAFF.